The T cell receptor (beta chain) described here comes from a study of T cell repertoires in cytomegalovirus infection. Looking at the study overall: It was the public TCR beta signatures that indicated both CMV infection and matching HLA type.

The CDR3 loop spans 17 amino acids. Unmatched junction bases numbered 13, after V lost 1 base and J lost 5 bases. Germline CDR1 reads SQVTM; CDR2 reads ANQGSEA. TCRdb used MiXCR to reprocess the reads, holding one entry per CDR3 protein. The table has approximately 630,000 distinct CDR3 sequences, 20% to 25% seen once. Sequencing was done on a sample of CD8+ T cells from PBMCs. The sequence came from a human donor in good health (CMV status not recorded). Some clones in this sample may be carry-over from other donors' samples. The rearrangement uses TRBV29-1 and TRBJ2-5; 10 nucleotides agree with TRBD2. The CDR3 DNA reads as TGCAGCGTTGAAGGGCCCAGCGGGGGGGAACCCCCCGAGACCCAGTACTTC. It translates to CSVEGPSGGEPPETQYF.